This T cell receptor (beta chain) was documented in a study of blood T cells in healthy people across ages. Study-wide results and limits: Unknown CMV status may confound age-related changes in expanded clones.

Between the trimmed V and J ends, which lost 5 bases and 1 base, there was a span of 40 bases. CDR3 size: 23 residues. Germline CDR1 and CDR2: DFQATT and SNEGSKA (reference sequence). With a J-beta primer mix and a sample-barcoded 5' primer, a second PCR ran roughly 6 to 11 cycles. TCRdb itself ran the 5' RACE reads through MiXCR, one entry per CDR3 protein. Altogether over 950,000 distinct CDR3 sequences are present, about two fifths being singletons, with the ten largest covering 10% to 15%. The study isolated at least 6.5 million PBMCs from each sample. Concerning this clonotype itself: No antigen is known for it.

Sequenced: blood. V usage is TRBV20-1 and J usage is TRBJ2-3; TRBD1 is a possible D gene (5 bases). This receptor was identified in a man in his late teens or twenties in good health. The CDR3, as DNA: TGCAGTGCTCCATTATCCAAGCCTATGGACAATATTCGTTCAGCGATCGGCACAGATACGCAGTATTTT. Translation: CSAPLSKPMDNIRSAIGTDTQYF.